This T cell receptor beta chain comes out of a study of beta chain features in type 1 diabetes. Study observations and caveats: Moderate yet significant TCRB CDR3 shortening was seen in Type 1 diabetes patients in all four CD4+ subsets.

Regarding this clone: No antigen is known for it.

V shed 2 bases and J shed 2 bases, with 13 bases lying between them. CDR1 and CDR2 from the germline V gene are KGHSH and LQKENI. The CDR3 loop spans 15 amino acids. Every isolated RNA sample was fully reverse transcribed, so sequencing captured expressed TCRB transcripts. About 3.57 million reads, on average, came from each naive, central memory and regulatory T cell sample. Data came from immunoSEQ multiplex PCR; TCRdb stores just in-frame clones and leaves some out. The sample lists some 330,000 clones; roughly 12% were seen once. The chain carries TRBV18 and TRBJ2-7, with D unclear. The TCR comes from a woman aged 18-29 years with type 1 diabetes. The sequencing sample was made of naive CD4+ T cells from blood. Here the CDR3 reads CASSPMPTRAYEQYF. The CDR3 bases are TGTGCCAGCTCACCAATGCCTACTCGAGCCTACGAGCAGTACTTC.